The 15 T cell receptor beta chains below all came from one sample that was sequenced in a study of blood T cell repertoires in COVID-19. Profiled with immunoSEQ multiplex PCR; TCRdb holds only in-frame clones, not every one. The sample carries over 130,000 clones, around 80% recorded once. Material for sequencing was PBMCs or T cells enriched from blood (not recorded which). Receptor source: a woman aged 18 to 35 who had been exposed to COVID-19.

CDR3 nucleotides: TGTGCCAGCAGCTTAGATCAAGGGGGCGCCTACAATGAGCAGTTCTTC. This encodes CASSLDQGGAYNEQFF. The chain recombines TRBV11-2 with TRBJ2-1; 7 nucleotides match TRBD1. V trimming: 0 bases; J trimming: 2 bases; junction bases outside the gene matches: 4. Germline V gene sequence: CDR1 SGHAT, CDR2 FQNNGV. The CDR3 contains 16 residues.

V usage is TRBV2 and J usage is TRBJ1-3, with 8 positions matching TRBD1. CDR1 and CDR2 (germline): SNHLY, FYNNEI. This CDR3 contains 14 residues. V lost 4 bases to trimming and J lost 2 bases; unmatched junction nucleotides: 1. In nucleotides, the CDR3 is TGTGCCAGCAGTGCGGACAGGGCTGGAAACACCATATATTTT. It is translated as CASSADRAGNTIYF.

The chain combines TRBV7-7 with TRBJ2-5; 13 bases are shared with TRBD2. In germline, CDR1 is SSHAT, CDR2 FNYEAQ (reference sequence). The length of the CDR3 is 15 residues. V was clipped by 6 bases and J by 2 bases; unmatched bases: 3. CDR3 nucleotide sequence: TGTGCCAGCAGTATGGGACTAGCGGGGCAAGAGACCCAGTACTTC. Protein sequence: CASSMGLAGQETQYF.

The chain links TRBV7-2 to TRBJ2-7; TRBD2 matches at 9 bases. This CDR3 has 17 amino acids. V lost 1 base and J lost 7; bases outside the gene matches: 14. The germline gives CDR1 SGHTA, CDR2 FQGNSA. This CDR3 reads CASSLVSSGDPYGEQYF. The CDR3 coding sequence is TGTGCCAGCAGCTTAGTGTCTAGCGGGGACCCCTATGGAGAGCAGTACTTC.

The rearrangement uses TRBV2 and TRBJ2-5; unclear D gene. Trimming took 5 bases from V and 2 from J, leaving 3 bases between them. This CDR3 has 11 residues. Looked up from germline, CDR1 is SNHLY and CDR2 is FYNNEI. The CDR3 sequence: CASSYQETQYF. DNA for the CDR3: TGTGCCAGCAGTTATCAAGAGACCCAGTACTTC.

This rearrangement joins TRBV10-3 to TRBJ2-3; TRBD1 aligns across 8 bases. Germline V CDR1 and CDR2: ENHRY, SYGVKD. J lost 5 bases, V lost 9 bases, and 13 bases had no gene match. CDR3 length: 15 amino acids. DNA for the CDR3: TGTGCCATTTCCGGGCCGGACAGGGAACGAGATACGCAGTATTTT. Amino acids: CAISGPDRERDTQYF.

The chain uses TRBV10-3 and TRBJ2-1, with TRBD2 identical over 9 bases. Germline CDR1 reads ENHRY; CDR2 reads SYGVKD. CDR3 length: 12 residues. Losses at the gene ends were 0 bases for V and 16 bases for J; bases not matched to a gene: 4. CDR3 DNA: TGTGCCATCAGTGAGTCCCTAGCGGGAATCTTCTTC. Its protein is CAISESLAGIFF.

This chain joins TRBV10-1 and TRBJ2-5, with TRBD2 identical over 8 bases. CDR3 length: 17 residues. V lost 4 bases, J lost 7 bases, and 17 bases stayed unmatched. CDR1 and CDR2 from the germline V gene are WNHNN and SYGVQD (reference sequence). The CDR3 DNA sequence: TGCGCCAGCAGTGGATCGGCTTTGCGGGAGGTCTTCGGGACCCAGTACTTC. Protein sequence: CASSGSALREVFGTQYF.

A single count supports this clone. This chain uses TRBV2 with TRBJ2-1, with D perhaps matching TRBD2 (5 bases). Germline V gives CDR1 SNHLY, CDR2 FYNNEI. The CDR3 length is 13 residues. The V end was cut by 7 bases, the J end by 7 bases, with 14 bases between. CDR3 region: CASMRVEVNEQFF. The DNA of the CDR3 is TGTGCCAGCATGAGGGTGGAGGTTAATGAGCAGTTCTTC. Drawing the rest from reference TRBV2 and TRBJ2-1, the complete variable domain is EPEVTQTPSHQVTQMGQEVILRCVPISNHLYFYWYRQILGQKVEFLVSFYNNEISEKSEIFDDQFSVERPDGSNFTLKIRSTKLEDSAMYFCASMRVEVNEQFFGPGTRLTVL.

This clone showed up just once. CDR3 in DNA: TGTGCCAGTAGGCCCTCCGGTGGAAACACCATATATTTT. Protein: CASRPSGGNTIYF. The chain employs TRBV19 and TRBJ1-3, with no clear D. V lost 6 bases and J lost 3, with 9 bases in between. Germline assignment: CDR1 LNHDA and CDR2 SQIVND (reference sequence). This CDR3 is built from 13 residues.

The chain carries TRBV19 and TRBJ2-1; D may be TRBD1 (6 bases). V dropped 5 bases and J dropped 6 bases, with 11 bases sitting between them. Germline CDR1 is LNHDA and CDR2 is SQIVND (reference sequence). CDR3 length: 13 residues. The CDR3, as DNA: TGTGCCAGTAGTTTAAACAGGGTCAATGAGCAGTTCTTC. This translates into CASSLNRVNEQFF.

The V and J genes are TRBV4-1 and TRBJ1-1; possible D gene TRBD1, 5 bases. The CDR3 is 15 amino acids. Germline-derived CDR1 and CDR2 are MGHRA and YSYEKL. Trimming left V 0 bases short and J 4 bases short, with 12 bases between. CDR3 loop: CASSQDHRGSTEAFF. For the CDR3, the DNA is TGCGCCAGCAGCCAAGATCATCGGGGGAGCACTGAAGCTTTCTTT.

Turning to this clone: A much larger clone sits a single nucleotide away, making a read error possible. The sample carries other DNA sequences with the same CDR3. The V call is TRBV5-4, the J call TRBJ2-5; TRBD1 aligns across 8 bases. V was clipped by 1 base and J by 5 bases; unmatched bases: 4. Germline CDR1 SGHNT, CDR2 YYREEE (reference sequence). The CDR3 totals 14 residues. CDR3 DNA sequence: TGTGCCAGCAGCTTGCAGGGGGCGGGGGAGACCCAGTACTTC. It codes for CASSLQGAGETQYF.

The gene calls are TRBV10-3 and TRBJ1-1; TRBD1 matches at 11 bases. The CDR3 runs to 15 residues. Germline V gives CDR1 ENHRY, CDR2 SYGVKD. V lost 10 bases and J lost 0; bases outside the gene matches: 7. The CDR3 DNA follows: TGTGCCACCGGACAGGGGGCAACAATGAACACTGAAGCTTTCTTT. Its translation: CATGQGATMNTEAFF.

The chain couples TRBV7-2 to TRBJ1-5; D unclear. Germline V CDR1 and CDR2: SGHTA, FQGNSA. Trimming removed 1 base from V and 4 bases from J, with 11 bases in between. The CDR3 runs to 15 residues. CDR3 coding DNA: TGTGCCAGCAGCTTAGGACTTTTTTCTAATCAGCCCCAGCATTTT. Translating gives CASSLGLFSNQPQHF. Complete variable domain (other parts from reference TRBV7-2 and TRBJ1-5): GAGVSQSPSNKVTEKGKDVELRCDPISGHTALYWYRQSLGQGLEFLIYFQGNSAPDKSGLPSDRFSAERTGGSVSTLTIQRTQQEDSAVYLCASSLGLFSNQPQHFGDGTRLSIL.